This TCR beta chain was retrieved from a study of beta chain features in type 1 diabetes. Study background: Across every sample, around 98 million sorted cells were examined in total. Study outcomes and limitations: Moderate but significant shortening of TCRB CDR3s was recorded in all four CD4+ subsets from Type 1 diabetes patients. Fewer insertions but more deletions were seen at VDJ junctions in type 1 diabetes patients. It was among patients, rather than healthy donors, that naive, central memory and Treg TCRB repertoires appeared more similar.

Each donor gave one heparinised blood draw averaging around 120 mL. V lost 3 bases to trimming and J lost 7 bases; unmatched junction nucleotides: 6. Germline loops: CDR1 SGHTA, CDR2 FQGNSA. CDR3 length: 14 residues. Every bit of the isolated RNA underwent reverse transcription, so sequencing read expressed TCRB transcripts. Data came from immunoSEQ multiplex PCR; TCRdb stores just in-frame clones and leaves some out. The sample gives some 270,000 clones, roughly a tenth of which show up once; 0.017% is in the top ten. Remarks on this clone: Antigen specificity is unknown.

This clonotype originated in a man under 40 with type 1 diabetes. The specimen was naive CD4+ T cells from blood. This chain links TRBV7-2 with TRBJ2-5; 9 bases fit TRBD2. The CDR3 DNA sequence: TGTGCCAGCAGCTTGAGATCGCGGGGGGGGACCCAGTACTTC. The encoded protein is CASSLRSRGGTQYF.